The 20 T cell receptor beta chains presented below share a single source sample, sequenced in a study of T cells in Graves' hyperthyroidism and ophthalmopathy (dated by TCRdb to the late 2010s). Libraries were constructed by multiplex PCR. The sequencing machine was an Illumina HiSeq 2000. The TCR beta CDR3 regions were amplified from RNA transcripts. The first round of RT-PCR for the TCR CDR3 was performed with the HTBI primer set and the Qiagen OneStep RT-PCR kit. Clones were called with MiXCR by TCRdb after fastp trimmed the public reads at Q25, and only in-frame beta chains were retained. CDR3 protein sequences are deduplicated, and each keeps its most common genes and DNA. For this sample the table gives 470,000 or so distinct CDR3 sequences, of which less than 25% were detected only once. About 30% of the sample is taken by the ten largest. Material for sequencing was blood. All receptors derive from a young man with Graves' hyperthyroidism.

CDR3 in amino acids: CAWNINTEAFF. CDR3 nucleotides: TGTGCCTGGAACATAAACACTGAAGCTTTCTTT. This chain uses TRBV30 with TRBJ1-1; D ambiguous. V was cut by 4 bases and J by 2 bases, with 5 bases left in between. The CDR3 runs 11 residues. Germline V gene sequence: CDR1 GTSNPN, CDR2 SVGIG (reference sequence).

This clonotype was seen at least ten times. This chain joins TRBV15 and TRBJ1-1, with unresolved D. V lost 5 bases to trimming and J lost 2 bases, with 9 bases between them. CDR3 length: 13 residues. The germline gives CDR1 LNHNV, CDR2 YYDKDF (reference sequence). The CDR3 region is CATSGAANTEAFF. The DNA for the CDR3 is TGTGCCACCAGCGGAGCAGCAAACACTGAAGCTTTCTTT.

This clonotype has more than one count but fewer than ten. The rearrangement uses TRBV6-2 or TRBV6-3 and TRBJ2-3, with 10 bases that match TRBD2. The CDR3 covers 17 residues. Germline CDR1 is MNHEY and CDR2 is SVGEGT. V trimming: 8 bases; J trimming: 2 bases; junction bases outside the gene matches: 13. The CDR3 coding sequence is TGTGCCAGCGGTCCCCTCCTAGCGGGGGACCACACAGATACGCAGTATTTT. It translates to CASGPLLAGDHTDTQYF.

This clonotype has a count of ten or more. The CDR3 is CASSLVAGGGGYTF. CDR3 DNA: TGTGCCAGCAGTTTAGTGGCAGGGGGCGGTGGCTACACCTTC. The chain carries TRBV12-3 or TRBV12-4 and TRBJ1-2; 8 bases align to TRBD1. CDR3 length equals 14 residues. V lost 1 base, J lost 7 bases, and 5 bases stayed unmatched.

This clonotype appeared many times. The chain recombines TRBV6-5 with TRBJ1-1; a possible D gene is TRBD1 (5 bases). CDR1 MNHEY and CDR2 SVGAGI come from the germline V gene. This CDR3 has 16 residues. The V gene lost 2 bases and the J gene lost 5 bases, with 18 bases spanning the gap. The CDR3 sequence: CASSYVGGGLRTEAFF. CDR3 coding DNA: TGTGCCAGCAGTTACGTGGGGGGAGGGTTGAGGACTGAAGCTTTCTTT.

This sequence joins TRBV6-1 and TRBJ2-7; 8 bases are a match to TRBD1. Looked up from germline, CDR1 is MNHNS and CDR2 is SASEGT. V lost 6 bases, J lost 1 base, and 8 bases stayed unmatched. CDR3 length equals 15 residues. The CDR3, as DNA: TGTGCCAGCAGGCCGGGACAGGCTAGTTCCTACGAGCAGTACTTC. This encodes CASRPGQASSYEQYF.

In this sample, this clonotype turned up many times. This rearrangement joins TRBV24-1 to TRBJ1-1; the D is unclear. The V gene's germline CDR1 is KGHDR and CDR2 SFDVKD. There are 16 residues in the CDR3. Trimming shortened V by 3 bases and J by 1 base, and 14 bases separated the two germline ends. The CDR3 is CATSDRGRGENTEAFF. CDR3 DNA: TGTGCCACCAGTGATCGAGGGCGGGGAGAGAACACTGAAGCTTTCTTT.

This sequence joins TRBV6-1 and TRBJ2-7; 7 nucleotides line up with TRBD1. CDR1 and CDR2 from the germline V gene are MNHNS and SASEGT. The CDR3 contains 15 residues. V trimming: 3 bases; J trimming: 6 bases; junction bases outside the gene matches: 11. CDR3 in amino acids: CASSDGQAPFGEQYF. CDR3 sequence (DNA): TGTGCCAGCAGTGATGGACAGGCCCCTTTCGGCGAGCAGTACTTC.

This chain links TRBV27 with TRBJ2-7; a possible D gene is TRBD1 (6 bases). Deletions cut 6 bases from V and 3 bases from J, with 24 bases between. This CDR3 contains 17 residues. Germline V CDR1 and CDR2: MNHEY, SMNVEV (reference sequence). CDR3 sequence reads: CASSEMASGTLSYEQYF. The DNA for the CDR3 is TGTGCCAGCAGCGAAATGGCCTCGGGGACACTCAGCTACGAGCAGTACTTC.

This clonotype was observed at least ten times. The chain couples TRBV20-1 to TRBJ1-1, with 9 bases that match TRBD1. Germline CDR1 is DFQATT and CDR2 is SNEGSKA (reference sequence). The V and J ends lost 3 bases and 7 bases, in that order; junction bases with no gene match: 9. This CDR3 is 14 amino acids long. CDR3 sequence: CSASGVTGGDEAFF. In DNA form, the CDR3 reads TGCAGTGCTAGTGGGGTGACAGGGGGTGATGAAGCTTTCTTT.

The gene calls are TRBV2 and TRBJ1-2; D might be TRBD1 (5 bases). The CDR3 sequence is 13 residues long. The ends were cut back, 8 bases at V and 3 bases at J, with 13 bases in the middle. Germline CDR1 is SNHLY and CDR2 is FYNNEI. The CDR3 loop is CASSSRAHYGYTF. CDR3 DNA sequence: TGTGCCAGCTCAAGCAGGGCCCACTATGGCTACACCTTC.

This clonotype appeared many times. The CDR3 DNA follows: TGTGCCAGCAGGGAAACTAGCGGGGGTACCGGGGAGCTGTTTTTT. Translating gives CASRETSGGTGELFF. The chain recombines TRBV2 with TRBJ2-2; 11 bases align to TRBD2. CDR3 length: 15 amino acids. V was pared by 6 bases and J by 5 bases, with 5 bases of the junction left unmatched. The germline gives CDR1 SNHLY, CDR2 FYNNEI.

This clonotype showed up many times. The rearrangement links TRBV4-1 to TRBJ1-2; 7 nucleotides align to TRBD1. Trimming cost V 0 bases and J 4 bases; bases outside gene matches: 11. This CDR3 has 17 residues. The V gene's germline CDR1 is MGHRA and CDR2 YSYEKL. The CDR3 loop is CASSQESAQGLAYGYTF. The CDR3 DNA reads TGCGCCAGCAGCCAAGAATCAGCACAGGGGCTGGCCTATGGCTACACCTTC.

The CDR3 region has the DNA TGTGCCAGCAGTTCGGGGGAGATAAGCAATCAGCCCCAGCATTTT. Its translation: CASSSGEISNQPQHF. The rearrangement joins TRBV6-2 or TRBV6-3 to TRBJ1-5; a possible D gene is TRBD1 (5 bases). The CDR3 covers 15 residues. V lost 4 bases and J 1 base, leaving 11 bases between the germline ends. Germline assignment: CDR1 MNHEY and CDR2 SVGEGT.

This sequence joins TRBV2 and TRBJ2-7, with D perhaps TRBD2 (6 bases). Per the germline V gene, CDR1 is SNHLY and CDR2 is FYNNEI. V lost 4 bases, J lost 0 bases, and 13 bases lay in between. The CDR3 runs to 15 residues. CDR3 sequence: CASSGGVADSYEQYF. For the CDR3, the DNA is TGTGCCAGCAGTGGCGGGGTAGCGGACTCCTACGAGCAGTACTTC.

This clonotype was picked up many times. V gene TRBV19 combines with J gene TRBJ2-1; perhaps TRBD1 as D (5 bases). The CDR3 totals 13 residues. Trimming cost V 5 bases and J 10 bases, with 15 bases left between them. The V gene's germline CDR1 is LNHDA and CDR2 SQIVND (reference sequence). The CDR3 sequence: CASSSIGAVEQFF. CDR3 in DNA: TGTGCCAGTAGTTCCATAGGGGCGGTGGAGCAGTTCTTC.

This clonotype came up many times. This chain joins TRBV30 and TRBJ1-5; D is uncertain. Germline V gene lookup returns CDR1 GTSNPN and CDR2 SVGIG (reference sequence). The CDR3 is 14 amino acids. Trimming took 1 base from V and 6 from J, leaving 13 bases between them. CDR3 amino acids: CAWSGQAGVQPQHF. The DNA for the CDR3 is TGTGCCTGGAGTGGGCAGGCTGGGGTTCAGCCCCAGCATTTT.

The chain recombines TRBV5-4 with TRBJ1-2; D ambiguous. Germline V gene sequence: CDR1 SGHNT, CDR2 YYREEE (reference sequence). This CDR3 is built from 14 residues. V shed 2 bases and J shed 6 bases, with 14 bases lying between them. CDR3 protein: CASSLAPWRDGYTF. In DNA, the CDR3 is TGTGCCAGCAGCTTAGCCCCGTGGCGCGATGGCTACACCTTC. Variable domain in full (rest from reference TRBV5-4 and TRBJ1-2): ETGVTQSPTHLIKTRGQQVTLRCSSQSGHNTVSWYQQALGQGPQFIFQYYREEENGRGNFPPRFSGLQFPNYSSELNVNALELDDSALYLCASSLAPWRDGYTFGSGTRLTVV.

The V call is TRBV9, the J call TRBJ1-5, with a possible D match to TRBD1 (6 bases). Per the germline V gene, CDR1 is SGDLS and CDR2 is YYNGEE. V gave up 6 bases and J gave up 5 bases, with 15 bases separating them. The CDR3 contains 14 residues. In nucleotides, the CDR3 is TGTGCCAGCACTCGACTGGGGGGGCATCAGCCCCAGCATTTT. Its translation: CASTRLGGHQPQHF.

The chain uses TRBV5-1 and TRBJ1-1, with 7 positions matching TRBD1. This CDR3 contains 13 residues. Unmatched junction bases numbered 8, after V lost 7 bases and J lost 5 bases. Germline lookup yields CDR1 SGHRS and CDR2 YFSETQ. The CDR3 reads CASYGGGGTEAFF. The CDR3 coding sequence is TGCGCCAGCTATGGAGGGGGCGGAACTGAAGCTTTCTTT.